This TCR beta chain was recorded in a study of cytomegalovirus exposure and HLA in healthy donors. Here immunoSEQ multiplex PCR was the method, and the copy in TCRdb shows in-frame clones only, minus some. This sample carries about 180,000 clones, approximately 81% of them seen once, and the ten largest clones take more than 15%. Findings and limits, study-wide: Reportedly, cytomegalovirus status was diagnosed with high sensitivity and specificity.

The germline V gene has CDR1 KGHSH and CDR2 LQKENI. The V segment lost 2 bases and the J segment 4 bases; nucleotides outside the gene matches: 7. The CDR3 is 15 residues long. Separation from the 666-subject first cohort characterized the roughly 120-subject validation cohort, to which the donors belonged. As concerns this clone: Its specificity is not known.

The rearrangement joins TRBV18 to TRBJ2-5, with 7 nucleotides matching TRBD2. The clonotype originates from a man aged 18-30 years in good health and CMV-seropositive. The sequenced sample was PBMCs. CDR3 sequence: CASSPAGEGLETQYF. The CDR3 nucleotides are TGTGCCAGCTCACCAGCCGGGGAGGGGCTAGAGACCCAGTACTTC.